This is a list of T cell receptor beta chains from one sample in a study of blood T cell repertoires in COVID-19. The protocol was immunoSEQ multiplex PCR, while the TCRdb copy is restricted to in-frame clones and leaves out a portion. In the table there are 100,000 to 150,000 clones, roughly 83% of which are singletons. Sequencing input: peripheral blood. Every receptor here comes from a man aged 40-55 years with active or convalescent COVID-19. CDR3s include the opening cysteine and the closing phenylalanine or tryptophan. A D gene is named only where the DNA matches it firmly. The size entry is marked missing in some rows and otherwise reads once, few, many or a size class.

V,size,D,J,CDR3,DNA
TRBV29-1,NA,TRBD1,TRBJ1-1,CSVEVSGTGAGLTAFF,TGCAGCGTTGAAGTTTCCGGTACAGGGGCGGGTTTGACGGCTTTCTTT
TRBV5-6,NA,TRBD1,TRBJ1-6,CASSPQTGYGNSPLHF,TGTGCCAGCAGCCCCCAGACAGGGTATGGCAATTCACCCCTCCACTTT
TRBV12-5,NA,TRBD1,TRBJ2-3,CASGFYLVPGQYTDTQYF,TGTGCTAGTGGTTTTTATCTTGTTCCGGGACAGTACACAGATACGCAGTATTTT
TRBV10-2,NA,TRBD1,TRBJ1-1,CASSGGPGQGETEAFF,TGCGCCAGCAGTGGAGGACCGGGACAGGGCGAGACTGAAGCTTTCTTT
TRBV3-1/TRBV3-2,NA,NA,TRBJ2-3,CASSQPARDTQYF,TGTGCCAGCAGCCAACCTGCCCGGGATACGCAGTATTTT
TRBV19,NA,NA,TRBJ1-1,CASSIAKRTEAFF,TGTGCCAGTAGTATAGCGAAGAGGACTGAAGCTTTCTTT
TRBV6-5,NA,NA,TRBJ1-1,CASRRLMNTEAFF,TGTGCCAGCAGGAGACTCATGAACACTGAAGCTTTCTTT
TRBV6-6,NA,NA,TRBJ1-2,CASSYVGDNYGYTF,TGTGCCAGCAGTTACGTGGGAGATAACTATGGCTACACCTTC
TRBV27,NA,TRBD2,TRBJ2-5,CASSFGGRAETQYF,TGTGCCAGCAGTTTTGGCGGGAGAGCCGAGACCCAGTACTTC
TRBV5-6,NA,NA,TRBJ1-2,CASSSGTFGGGYTF,TGTGCCAGCAGCTCCGGGACATTTGGGGGTGGCTACACCTTC
TRBV20-1,once,TRBD1,TRBJ1-5,CSASLDRDQPQHF,TGCAGTGCTAGTCTGGACAGGGATCAGCCCCAGCATTTT
TRBV5-1,NA,NA,TRBJ2-5,CASSAGNQETQYF,TGCGCCAGCAGCGCCGGGAACCAAGAGACCCAGTACTTC
TRBV12-3/TRBV12-4,NA,NA,TRBJ1-2,CASSFEGGRGYTF,TGTGCCAGCAGTTTTGAAGGAGGTCGCGGCTACACCTTC
TRBV25-1,NA,TRBD2,TRBJ2-1,CATRGPSGHNEQFF,TGTGCCACCCGGGGGCCTAGCGGGCACAATGAGCAGTTCTTC
TRBV2,NA,NA,TRBJ1-3,CASRQAGDTIYF,TGTGCCAGCCGACAGGCTGGAGACACCATATATTTT
TRBV3-1/TRBV3-2,NA,TRBD1,TRBJ1-1,CASSLGQGNTEAFF,TGTGCCAGCAGCCTTGGACAGGGAAACACTGAAGCTTTCTTT
TRBV21-1,NA,NA,TRBJ2-7,CASGAGTGENEQYF,TGTGCCAGCGGGGCCGGGACAGGGGAAAACGAGCAGTACTTC
TRBV19,NA,NA,TRBJ1-2,CASGTDGEDDGYTF,TGTGCCAGTGGAACTGACGGGGAAGATGATGGCTACACCTTC
TRBV6-1,NA,NA,TRBJ1-2,CASSDVANYGYTF,TGTGCCAGCAGTGATGTAGCTAACTATGGCTACACCTTC
TRBV6-1,NA,TRBD2,TRBJ2-7,CASSEPGTSGAYEQYF,TGTGCCAGCAGTGAACCAGGGACTAGCGGAGCCTACGAGCAGTACTTC
TRBV7-9,NA,TRBD2,TRBJ2-2,CASSRSSGLAVPNTGELFF,TGTGCCAGCAGCCGATCTTCGGGACTAGCGGTGCCGAACACCGGGGAGCTGTTTTTT
TRBV29-1,NA,NA,TRBJ2-4,CSAIPLGQLAKNIQYF,TGCAGCGCCATACCCCTGGGGCAACTGGCCAAAAACATTCAGTACTTC
TRBV6-4,NA,NA,TRBJ2-5,CASRGEERERANWETQYF,TGTGCCAGCAGAGGGGAGGAGAGGGAACGCGCGAATTGGGAGACCCAGTACTTC
TRBV11-3,NA,NA,TRBJ1-1,CASSLDRGNTEAFF,TGTGCCAGCAGCTTAGATCGGGGAAACACTGAAGCTTTCTTT
TRBV19,NA,NA,TRBJ1-4,CASSRDGTLNEKLFF,TGTGCCAGTAGTAGAGACGGGACACTTAATGAAAAACTGTTTTTT
TRBV24-1,NA,TRBD1,TRBJ1-2,CATSDGDRMYGYTF,TGTGCCACCAGTGATGGGGACAGGATGTACGGCTACACCTTC
TRBV2,many,TRBD1,TRBJ1-6,CASRGTGGSPLHF,TGTGCCAGCAGGGGGACAGGGGGATCACCCCTCCACTTT
TRBV5-8,NA,TRBD1,TRBJ1-4,CASSPGTEATNEKLFF,TGTGCCAGCAGCCCCGGGACAGAAGCAACTAATGAAAAACTGTTTTTT
TRBV27,NA,NA,TRBJ1-2,CASSLTVKGLYGYTF,TGTGCCAGCAGTTTAACGGTTAAGGGACTCTATGGCTACACCTTC
TRBV25-1,NA,NA,TRBJ2-7,CASSESQLGDYEQYF,TGTGCCAGCAGTGAATCCCAGCTAGGGGACTACGAGCAGTACTTC
TRBV25-1,NA,NA,TRBJ1-1,CASSEYGLAVTEAFF,TGTGCCAGCAGTGAATACGGGTTGGCTGTCACTGAAGCTTTCTTT
TRBV20-1,NA,NA,TRBJ2-2,CSASSRAGTGELFF,TGCAGTGCTAGTAGTCGAGCGGGTACCGGGGAGCTGTTTTTT
TRBV2,NA,NA,TRBJ1-2,CASSDRVYGYTF,TGTGCCAGCAGTGATAGAGTCTATGGCTACACCTTC